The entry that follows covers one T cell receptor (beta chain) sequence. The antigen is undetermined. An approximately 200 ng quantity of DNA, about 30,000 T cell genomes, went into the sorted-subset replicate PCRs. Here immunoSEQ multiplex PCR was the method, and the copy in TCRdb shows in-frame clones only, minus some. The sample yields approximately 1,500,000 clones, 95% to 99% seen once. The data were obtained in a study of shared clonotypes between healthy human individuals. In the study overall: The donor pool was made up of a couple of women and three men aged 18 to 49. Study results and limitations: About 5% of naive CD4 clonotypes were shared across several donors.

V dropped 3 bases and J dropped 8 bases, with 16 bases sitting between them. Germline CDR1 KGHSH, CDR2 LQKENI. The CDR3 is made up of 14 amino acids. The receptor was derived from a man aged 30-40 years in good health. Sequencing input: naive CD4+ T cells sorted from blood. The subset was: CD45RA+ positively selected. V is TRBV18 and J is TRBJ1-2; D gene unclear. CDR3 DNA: TGTGCCAGCTCACCTATCCAGCCTAGCGACGGCTACACCTTC. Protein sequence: CASSPIQPSDGYTF.